The T cell receptor (beta chain) under discussion was sequenced for a study of T cell responses to AZD1222 COVID-19 vaccine. Study-level results: Spike-wide vaccine-associated CD4 TCRs dominated at 160-218 and 743-854. Repertoires were obtained only post-peak T cell response. Once two AZD1222 doses were given, Spike-specific TCR breadth and depth went up.

Concerning this clone: Its antigen is unknown.

Trimming left V 1 base short and J 7 bases short, with 10 bases between. Looked up from germline, CDR1 is MNHNS and CDR2 is SASEGT. This CDR3 region has 14 residues. Measured with immunoSEQ multiplex PCR; TCRdb has only the in-frame clones, and not every one. The sample comprises around 100,000 clones, under 95% of which are singletons, and 1.2% rests with the top ten. This specimen consisted of peripheral blood, obtained on day 0 of AZD1222 vaccination. This TCR came from an adult in good health. The chain couples TRBV6-1 to TRBJ1-4, with D maybe TRBD1 (5 bases). The CDR3 region has the DNA TGTGCCAGCAGTGAAGTAGGGACGCTTGAAAAACTGTTTTTT. Its protein product is CASSEVGTLEKLFF.